This T cell receptor (beta chain) is drawn from a study of cytomegalovirus exposure and HLA in healthy donors. PCR used 60 Vbeta primers and 13 Jbeta primers. Some clones are missing from TCRdb's copy, which holds only in-frame ones; the method was immunoSEQ multiplex PCR. Of some 130,000 clones listed, over 60% were seen once; the top ten hold over 0.9%. Looked up from germline, CDR1 is SGHDT and CDR2 is YYEEEE. Trimming removed 2 bases from V and 4 bases from J, with 13 bases in between. The CDR3 spans 15 residues. Specimen: PBMCs. The receptor comes from a human donor in good health. J is TRBJ2-1 and V is TRBV5-6; tentative D call: TRBD2 (7 bases). This chain's CDR3 is CASSLGGASYNEQFF. The DNA for the CDR3 is TGTGCCAGCAGCTTAGGGGGGGCGTCTTACAATGAGCAGTTCTTC.